Listed below are T cell receptor beta chains from one sample, sequenced in a study of cytomegalovirus exposure and HLA in healthy donors. Repertoires were generated with immunoSEQ multiplex PCR, while TCRdb's copy carries only in-frame clones and drops some. Of 200,000 to 250,000 clones detected, about 83% appear once; the ten largest clones hold 1.3%. Specimen: PBMCs. Receptor source: a human donor in good health. The CDR3 runs from the conserved cysteine through the conserved F or W. The D gene is left open where the match is weak. Not all rows give a size; the values are once, few, many and, for expanded clones, a class.

v_call: TRBV4-1; d_call: NA; clone_size: NA; j_call: TRBJ2-3; cdr3_nt: TGCGCCAGCAGCCAAGAGGAGAGGGCGATAGGCACAGATACGCAGTATTTT; cdr3_aa: CASSQEERAIGTDTQYF
v_call: TRBV6-5; d_call: TRBD1; clone_size: NA; j_call: TRBJ1-5; cdr3_nt: TGTGCCAGCAGCAAAGGACAGGGGAGACAGCCCCAGCATTTT; cdr3_aa: CASSKGQGRQPQHF
v_call: TRBV27; d_call: NA; clone_size: NA; j_call: TRBJ2-1; cdr3_nt: TGTGCCAGCAGCCCAAACTACAATGAGCAGTTCTTC; cdr3_aa: CASSPNYNEQFF
v_call: TRBV7-2; d_call: TRBD1; clone_size: NA; j_call: TRBJ2-1; cdr3_nt: TGTGCCAGCAGCTCGCCGGGACAGGGTCGGTTAGACTCCTACAATGAGCAGTTCTTC; cdr3_aa: CASSSPGQGRLDSYNEQFF
v_call: TRBV9; d_call: TRBD2; clone_size: NA; j_call: TRBJ2-2; cdr3_nt: TGTGCCAGCAGCGCCACTGCGGGGGTGAACACCGGGGAGCTGTTTTTT; cdr3_aa: CASSATAGVNTGELFF
v_call: TRBV7-9; d_call: TRBD2; clone_size: NA; j_call: TRBJ2-1; cdr3_nt: TGTGCCAGCAGCTTCACCCATAGCGGGAGGGTCAATGAGCAGTTCTTC; cdr3_aa: CASSFTHSGRVNEQFF
v_call: TRBV4-2; d_call: TRBD2; clone_size: once; j_call: TRBJ2-3; cdr3_nt: TGTGCCAGCAGCAAGGGGCCCGGGTGGGCGGGAGAAGCAGATACGCAGTATTTT; cdr3_aa: CASSKGPGWAGEADTQYF
v_call: TRBV27; d_call: NA; clone_size: NA; j_call: TRBJ2-7; cdr3_nt: TGTGCCAGCAGTTTATACGGGACAAGCTCCTACGAGCAGTACTTC; cdr3_aa: CASSLYGTSSYEQYF
v_call: TRBV7-8; d_call: NA; clone_size: NA; j_call: TRBJ2-1; cdr3_nt: TGTGCCAGCAGCTTAGCGCGGTTCAGGGTGAACAATGAGCAGTTCTTC; cdr3_aa: CASSLARFRVNNEQFF
v_call: TRBV7-6; d_call: TRBD1; clone_size: NA; j_call: TRBJ1-4; cdr3_nt: TGTGCCAGCAGCTTAGCGCCGACAGGGCTAAGCGAAAAACTGTTTTTT; cdr3_aa: CASSLAPTGLSEKLFF
v_call: TRBV19; d_call: TRBD2; clone_size: NA; j_call: TRBJ2-7; cdr3_nt: TGTGCCAGTAGTACCTCTAGCGGGAGGGCATACGAGCAGTACTTC; cdr3_aa: CASSTSSGRAYEQYF
v_call: TRBV28; d_call: TRBD1; clone_size: NA; j_call: TRBJ2-7; cdr3_nt: TGTGCCAGCAGCCCCCCGCGACAGGGTTCCTACGAGCAGTACTTC; cdr3_aa: CASSPPRQGSYEQYF
v_call: TRBV6-4; d_call: NA; clone_size: NA; j_call: TRBJ2-7; cdr3_nt: TGTGCCAGCAGTGAGGGCAGGGTAAGGACCTACGAGCAGTACTTC; cdr3_aa: CASSEGRVRTYEQYF
v_call: TRBV28; d_call: NA; clone_size: NA; j_call: TRBJ2-7; cdr3_nt: TGTGCCAGCAGTTTAGAAGGGCTAGCACCTTACGAGCAGTACTTC; cdr3_aa: CASSLEGLAPYEQYF
v_call: TRBV19; d_call: TRBD1; clone_size: NA; j_call: TRBJ1-1; cdr3_nt: TGTGCCAGTAGTGCTAGGGACAGGGTGAACACTGAAGCTTTCTTT; cdr3_aa: CASSARDRVNTEAFF
v_call: TRBV10-1; d_call: NA; clone_size: NA; j_call: TRBJ1-5; cdr3_nt: TGCGCCAGCAGGACAGGAACGTCCAATCAGCCCCAGCATTTT; cdr3_aa: CASRTGTSNQPQHF
v_call: TRBV7-6; d_call: TRBD1; clone_size: NA; j_call: TRBJ2-2; cdr3_nt: TGTGCCAGCAGCTCCATCGCGACAGGGTTCGGGGAGCTGTTTTTT; cdr3_aa: CASSSIATGFGELFF
v_call: TRBV5-8; d_call: TRBD1; clone_size: NA; j_call: TRBJ2-5; cdr3_nt: TGTGCCAGCAGCTCTCAGGGGGCAGCGCAAGAGACCCAGTACTTC; cdr3_aa: CASSSQGAAQETQYF
v_call: TRBV28; d_call: TRBD1; clone_size: NA; j_call: TRBJ2-5; cdr3_nt: TGTGCCAGCAGTTTAGGGACAGGGGGCAGGGAGACCCAGTACTTC; cdr3_aa: CASSLGTGGRETQYF
v_call: TRBV2; d_call: NA; clone_size: NA; j_call: TRBJ1-2; cdr3_nt: TGTGCCAGCAAGCAGGGACACTTTTATGGCTACACCTTC; cdr3_aa: CASKQGHFYGYTF
v_call: TRBV6-5; d_call: NA; clone_size: NA; j_call: TRBJ1-1; cdr3_nt: TGTGCCAGCAGTGAACCCGGGACATTAGTTGAAGCTTTCTTT; cdr3_aa: CASSEPGTLVEAFF
v_call: TRBV18; d_call: NA; clone_size: few; j_call: TRBJ1-4; cdr3_nt: TGTGCCAGCTCACCAGCTATGACAACAACTAATGAAAAACTGTTTTTT; cdr3_aa: CASSPAMTTTNEKLFF
v_call: TRBV2; d_call: TRBD1; clone_size: NA; j_call: TRBJ1-1; cdr3_nt: TGTGCCAGCAGACCCGGGACAGGGGTCACTGAAGCTTTCTTT; cdr3_aa: CASRPGTGVTEAFF
v_call: TRBV18; d_call: TRBD1; clone_size: NA; j_call: TRBJ2-1; cdr3_nt: TGTGCCAGCTCACCAGACAGGGACAACAATGAGCAGTTCTTC; cdr3_aa: CASSPDRDNNEQFF
v_call: TRBV23-1; d_call: NA; clone_size: NA; j_call: TRBJ2-7; cdr3_nt: TGCGCCAGCAGCCAGGGCTTAGCGGCCATTGCCTACGAGCAGTACTTC; cdr3_aa: CASSQGLAAIAYEQYF
v_call: TRBV7-9; d_call: NA; clone_size: few; j_call: TRBJ1-3; cdr3_nt: TGTGCCAGCAGCTTATTCTCAGGGTCTGGAAACACCATATATTTT; cdr3_aa: CASSLFSGSGNTIYF
v_call: TRBV6-5; d_call: TRBD2; clone_size: NA; j_call: TRBJ2-7; cdr3_nt: TGTGCCAGTGGACTAGCGGCCTCCTACGAGCAGTACTTC; cdr3_aa: CASGLAASYEQYF
v_call: TRBV9; d_call: NA; clone_size: NA; j_call: TRBJ2-1; cdr3_nt: TGTGCCAGCAGCCCCATTCGGGGCTACAATGAGCAGTTCTTC; cdr3_aa: CASSPIRGYNEQFF
v_call: TRBV6-1; d_call: TRBD1; clone_size: NA; j_call: TRBJ1-5; cdr3_nt: TGTGCCAGCAGTGAAGCGGGGACAGCCCTAAATCAGCCCCAGCATTTT; cdr3_aa: CASSEAGTALNQPQHF
v_call: TRBV28; d_call: NA; clone_size: NA; j_call: TRBJ1-4; cdr3_nt: TGTGCCAGCAGTTTTATGGGGCTTCGAGAAAAACTGTTTTTT; cdr3_aa: CASSFMGLREKLFF
v_call: TRBV15; d_call: TRBD1; clone_size: few; j_call: TRBJ1-1; cdr3_nt: TGTGCCACCAGCAGAGATCTTGCAGGGGGGACTGAAGCTTTCTTT; cdr3_aa: CATSRDLAGGTEAFF
v_call: TRBV25-1; d_call: NA; clone_size: NA; j_call: TRBJ2-7; cdr3_nt: TGTGCCAGCAGTGAAGGGGGCCTCGAATGGCAGTACTTC; cdr3_aa: CASSEGGLEWQYF
v_call: TRBV4-2; d_call: NA; clone_size: NA; j_call: TRBJ2-1; cdr3_nt: TGTGCCAGCAGCCAAGATGAGGCTAGTGAATTCAGAAATGAGCAGTTCTTC; cdr3_aa: CASSQDEASEFRNEQFF
v_call: TRBV2; d_call: NA; clone_size: once; j_call: TRBJ2-1; cdr3_nt: TGTGCCAGCAGTGGAGGCCGGCTAGAGCAGTTCTTC; cdr3_aa: CASSGGRLEQFF
v_call: TRBV29-1; d_call: NA; clone_size: NA; j_call: TRBJ1-2; cdr3_nt: TGCAGCGTTGAAGATCGAGTTAGAACTAACTATGGCTACACCTTC; cdr3_aa: CSVEDRVRTNYGYTF
v_call: TRBV2; d_call: TRBD2; clone_size: NA; j_call: TRBJ2-7; cdr3_nt: TGTGCCGGTAGGACTAGGCAGCTCGGGGAGCAGTACTTC; cdr3_aa: CAGRTRQLGEQYF